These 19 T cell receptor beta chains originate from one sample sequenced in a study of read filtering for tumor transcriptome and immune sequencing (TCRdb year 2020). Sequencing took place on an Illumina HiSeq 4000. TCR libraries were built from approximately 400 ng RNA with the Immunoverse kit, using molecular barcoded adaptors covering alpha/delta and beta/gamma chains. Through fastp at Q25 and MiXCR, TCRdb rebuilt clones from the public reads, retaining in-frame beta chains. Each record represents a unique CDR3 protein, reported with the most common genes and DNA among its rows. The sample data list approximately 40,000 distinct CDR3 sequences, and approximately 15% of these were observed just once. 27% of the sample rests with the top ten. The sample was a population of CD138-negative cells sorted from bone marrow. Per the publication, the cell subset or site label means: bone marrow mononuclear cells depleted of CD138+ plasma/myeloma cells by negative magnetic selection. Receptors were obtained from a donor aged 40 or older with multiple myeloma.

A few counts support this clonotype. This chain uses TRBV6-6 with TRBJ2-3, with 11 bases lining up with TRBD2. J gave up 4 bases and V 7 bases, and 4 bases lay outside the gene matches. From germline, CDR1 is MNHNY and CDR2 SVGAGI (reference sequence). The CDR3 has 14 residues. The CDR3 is CASMGTSGSDTQYF. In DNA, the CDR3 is TGTGCCAGCATGGGGACTAGCGGATCAGATACGCAGTATTTT.

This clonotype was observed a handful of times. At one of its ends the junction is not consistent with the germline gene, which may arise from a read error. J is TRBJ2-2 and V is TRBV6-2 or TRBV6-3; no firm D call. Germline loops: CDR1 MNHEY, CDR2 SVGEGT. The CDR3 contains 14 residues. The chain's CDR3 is CASSSNLNTRELFF. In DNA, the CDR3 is TGTGCCAGCAGTTCCAACCTTAACACCAGGGAGCTGTTTTTT.

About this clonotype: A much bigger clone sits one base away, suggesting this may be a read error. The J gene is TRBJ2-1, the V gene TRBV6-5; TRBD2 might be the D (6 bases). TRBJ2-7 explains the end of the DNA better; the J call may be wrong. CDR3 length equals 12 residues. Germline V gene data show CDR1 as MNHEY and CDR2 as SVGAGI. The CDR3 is CASSHVGGEQYF. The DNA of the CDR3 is TGTGCCAGCAGTCACGTGGGGGGCGAGCAGTACTTC.

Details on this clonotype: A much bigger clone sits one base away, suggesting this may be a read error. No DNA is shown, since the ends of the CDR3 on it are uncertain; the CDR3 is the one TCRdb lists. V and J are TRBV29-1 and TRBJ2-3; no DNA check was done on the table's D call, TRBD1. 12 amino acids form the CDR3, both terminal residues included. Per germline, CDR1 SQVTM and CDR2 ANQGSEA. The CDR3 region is CSVAGGTDTPYF.

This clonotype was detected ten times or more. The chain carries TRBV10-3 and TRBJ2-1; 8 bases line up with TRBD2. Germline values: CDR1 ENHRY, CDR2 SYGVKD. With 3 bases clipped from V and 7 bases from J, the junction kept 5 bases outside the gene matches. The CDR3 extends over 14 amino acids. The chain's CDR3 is CAISDLAGRNEQFF. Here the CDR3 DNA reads TGTGCCATCAGTGACCTAGCGGGCCGAAATGAGCAGTTCTTC.

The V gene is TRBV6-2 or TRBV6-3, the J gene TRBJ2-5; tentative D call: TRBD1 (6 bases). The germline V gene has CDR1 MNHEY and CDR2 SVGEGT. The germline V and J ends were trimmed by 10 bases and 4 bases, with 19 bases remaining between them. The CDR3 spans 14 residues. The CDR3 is CANSSGTSRETQYF. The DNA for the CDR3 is TGTGCCAACAGCTCCGGGACATCAAGAGAGACCCAGTACTTC.

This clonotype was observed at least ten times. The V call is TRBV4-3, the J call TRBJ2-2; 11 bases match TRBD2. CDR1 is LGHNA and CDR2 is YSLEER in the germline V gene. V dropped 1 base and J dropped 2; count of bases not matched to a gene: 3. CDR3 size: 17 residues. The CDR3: CASSQGLAGTNTGELFF. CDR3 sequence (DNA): TGCGCCAGCAGCCAAGGACTAGCGGGGACCAACACCGGGGAGCTGTTTTTT.

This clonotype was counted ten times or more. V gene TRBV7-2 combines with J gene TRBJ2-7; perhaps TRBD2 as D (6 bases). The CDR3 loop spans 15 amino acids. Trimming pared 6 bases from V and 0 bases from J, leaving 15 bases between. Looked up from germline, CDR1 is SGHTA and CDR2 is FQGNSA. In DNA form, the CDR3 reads TGTGCCAGCAGTTATAGCGGCCCGAGCTCCTACGAGCAGTACTTC. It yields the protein CASSYSGPSSYEQYF.

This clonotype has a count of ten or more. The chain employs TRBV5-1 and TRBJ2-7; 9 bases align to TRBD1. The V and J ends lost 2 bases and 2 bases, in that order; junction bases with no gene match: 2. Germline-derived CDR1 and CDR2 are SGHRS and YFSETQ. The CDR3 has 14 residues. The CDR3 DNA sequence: TGCGCCAGCAGCTTTGGGGACAGGGCCTACGAGCAGTACTTC. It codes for CASSFGDRAYEQYF.

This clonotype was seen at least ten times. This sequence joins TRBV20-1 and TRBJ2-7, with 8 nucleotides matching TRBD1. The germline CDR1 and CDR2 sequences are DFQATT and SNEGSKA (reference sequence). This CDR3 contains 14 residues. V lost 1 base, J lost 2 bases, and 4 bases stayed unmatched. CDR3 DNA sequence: TGCAGTGCTAGAGCTGTGGGACAGGCCTACGAGCAGTACTTC. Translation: CSARAVGQAYEQYF.

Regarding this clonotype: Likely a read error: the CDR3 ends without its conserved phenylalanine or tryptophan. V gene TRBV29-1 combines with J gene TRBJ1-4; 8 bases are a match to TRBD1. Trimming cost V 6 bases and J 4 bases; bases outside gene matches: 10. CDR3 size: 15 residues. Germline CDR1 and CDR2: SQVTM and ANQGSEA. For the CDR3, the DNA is TGCAGCGTCCAAGGGACAGGAGCCGATAATGAAAAACTGTTTTTG. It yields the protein CSVQGTGADNEKLFL.

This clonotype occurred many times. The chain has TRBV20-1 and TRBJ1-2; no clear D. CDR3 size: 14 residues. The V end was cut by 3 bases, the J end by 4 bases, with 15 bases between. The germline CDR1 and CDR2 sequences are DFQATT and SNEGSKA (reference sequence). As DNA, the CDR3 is TGCAGTGCTAGTGGGCAGGCACCTTCCTATGGCTACACCTTC. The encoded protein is CSASGQAPSYGYTF.

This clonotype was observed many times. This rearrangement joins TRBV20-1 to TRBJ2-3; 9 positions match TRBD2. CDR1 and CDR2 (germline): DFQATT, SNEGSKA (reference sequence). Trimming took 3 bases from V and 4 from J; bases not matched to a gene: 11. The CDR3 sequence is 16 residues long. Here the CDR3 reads CSARLASGTLSDTQYF. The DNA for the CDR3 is TGCAGTGCTAGGTTGGCTAGCGGGACATTATCAGATACGCAGTATTTT.

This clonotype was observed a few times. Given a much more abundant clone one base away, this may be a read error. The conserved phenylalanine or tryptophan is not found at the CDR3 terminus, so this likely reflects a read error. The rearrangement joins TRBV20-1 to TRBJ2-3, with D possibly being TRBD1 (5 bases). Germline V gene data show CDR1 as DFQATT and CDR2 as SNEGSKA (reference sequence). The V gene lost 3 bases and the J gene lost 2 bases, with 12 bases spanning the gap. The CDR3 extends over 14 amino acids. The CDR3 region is CSARPTEYTDTQYL. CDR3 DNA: TGCAGTGCTAGGCCGACAGAGTACACAGATACGCAGTATCTT.

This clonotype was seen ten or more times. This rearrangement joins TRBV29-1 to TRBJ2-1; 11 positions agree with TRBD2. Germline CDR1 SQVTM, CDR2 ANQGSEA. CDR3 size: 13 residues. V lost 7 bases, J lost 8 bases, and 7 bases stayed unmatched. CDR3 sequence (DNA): TGCAGCGGGAGACTAGCGGGAATCGATGAGCAGTTCTTC. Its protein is CSGRLAGIDEQFF.

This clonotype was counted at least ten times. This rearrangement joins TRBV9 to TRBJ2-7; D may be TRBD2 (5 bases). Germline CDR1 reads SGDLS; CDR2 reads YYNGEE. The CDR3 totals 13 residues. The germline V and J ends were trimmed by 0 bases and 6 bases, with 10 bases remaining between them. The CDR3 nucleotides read TGTGCCAGCAGCGTAGGTAGACGGGGCGAGCAGTACTTC. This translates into CASSVGRRGEQYF.

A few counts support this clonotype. The CDR3 region is CASSSTGGAIHEQYF. The CDR3 DNA is TGTGCCAGCAGTTCGACAGGGGGCGCGATCCACGAGCAGTACTTC. The chain uses TRBV28 and TRBJ2-7, with TRBD1 matching over 10 bases. The CDR3 extends over 15 amino acids. Germline-derived CDR1 and CDR2 are MDHEN and SYDVKM. J gave up 5 bases and V 4 bases, and 8 bases lay outside the gene matches.

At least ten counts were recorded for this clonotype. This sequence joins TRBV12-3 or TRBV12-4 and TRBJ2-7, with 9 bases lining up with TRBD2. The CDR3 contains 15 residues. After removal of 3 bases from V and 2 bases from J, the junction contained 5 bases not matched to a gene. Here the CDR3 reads CASSFGSGGTYEQYF. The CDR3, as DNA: TGTGCCAGCAGTTTTGGTAGCGGGGGTACCTACGAGCAGTACTTC.

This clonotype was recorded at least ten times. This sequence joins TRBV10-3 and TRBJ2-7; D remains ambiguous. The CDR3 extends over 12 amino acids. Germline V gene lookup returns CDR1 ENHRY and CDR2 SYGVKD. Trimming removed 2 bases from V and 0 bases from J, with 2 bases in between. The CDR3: CAISETSYEQYF. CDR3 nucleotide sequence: TGTGCCATCAGTGAGACCTCCTACGAGCAGTACTTC.